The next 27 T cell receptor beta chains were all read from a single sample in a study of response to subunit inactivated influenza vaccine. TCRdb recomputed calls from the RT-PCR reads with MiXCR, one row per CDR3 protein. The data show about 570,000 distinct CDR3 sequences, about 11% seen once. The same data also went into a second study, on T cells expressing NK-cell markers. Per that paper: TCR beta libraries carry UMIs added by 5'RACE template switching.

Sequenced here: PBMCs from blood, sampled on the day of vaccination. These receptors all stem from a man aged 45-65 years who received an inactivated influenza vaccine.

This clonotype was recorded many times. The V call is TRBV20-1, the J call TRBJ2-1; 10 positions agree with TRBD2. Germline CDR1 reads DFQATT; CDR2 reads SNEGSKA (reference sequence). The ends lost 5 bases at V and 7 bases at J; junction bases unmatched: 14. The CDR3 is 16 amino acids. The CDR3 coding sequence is TGCAGTGCTCCCTCACGTAGCGGGAGGTTCGGGAATGAGCAGTTCTTC. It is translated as CSAPSRSGRFGNEQFF.

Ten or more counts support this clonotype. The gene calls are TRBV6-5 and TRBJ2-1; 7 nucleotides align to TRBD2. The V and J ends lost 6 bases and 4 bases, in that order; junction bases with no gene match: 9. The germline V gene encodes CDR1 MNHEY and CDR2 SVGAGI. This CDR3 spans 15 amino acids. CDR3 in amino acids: CASSFTSEGYNEQFF. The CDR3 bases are TGTGCCAGCAGCTTTACTAGCGAAGGGTACAATGAGCAGTTCTTC.

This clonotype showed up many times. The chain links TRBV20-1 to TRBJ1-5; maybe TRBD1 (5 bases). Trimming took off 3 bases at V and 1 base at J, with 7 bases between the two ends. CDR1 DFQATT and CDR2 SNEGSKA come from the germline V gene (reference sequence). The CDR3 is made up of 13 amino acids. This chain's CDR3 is CSASGASNQPQHF. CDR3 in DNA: TGCAGTGCTAGTGGGGCGAGCAATCAGCCCCAGCATTTT.

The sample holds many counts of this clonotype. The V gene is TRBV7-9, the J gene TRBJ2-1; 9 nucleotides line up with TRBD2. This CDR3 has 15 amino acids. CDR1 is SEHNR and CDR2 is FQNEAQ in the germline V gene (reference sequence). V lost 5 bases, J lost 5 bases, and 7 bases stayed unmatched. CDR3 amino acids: CASSSSSGKDNEQFF. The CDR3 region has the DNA TGTGCCAGCAGCAGCTCTAGCGGGAAGGACAATGAGCAGTTCTTC.

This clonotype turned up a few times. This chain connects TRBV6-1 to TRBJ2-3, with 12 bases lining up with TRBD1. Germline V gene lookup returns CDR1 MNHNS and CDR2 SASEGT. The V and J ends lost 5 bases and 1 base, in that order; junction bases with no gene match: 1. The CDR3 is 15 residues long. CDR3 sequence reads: CASSRDRGRTDTQYF. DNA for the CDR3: TGTGCCAGCAGTCGGGACAGGGGGCGCACAGATACGCAGTATTTT.

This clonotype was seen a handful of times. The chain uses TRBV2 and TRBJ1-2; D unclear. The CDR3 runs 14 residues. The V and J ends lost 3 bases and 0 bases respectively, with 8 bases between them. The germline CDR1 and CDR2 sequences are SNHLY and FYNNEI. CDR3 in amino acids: CASSEGPSNYGYTF. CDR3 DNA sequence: TGTGCCAGCAGTGAGGGTCCCTCTAACTATGGCTACACCTTC.

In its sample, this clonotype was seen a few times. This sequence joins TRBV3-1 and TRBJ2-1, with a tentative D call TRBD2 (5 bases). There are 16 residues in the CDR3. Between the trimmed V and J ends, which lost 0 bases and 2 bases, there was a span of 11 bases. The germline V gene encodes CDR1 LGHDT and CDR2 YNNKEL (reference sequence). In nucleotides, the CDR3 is TGTGCCAGCAGCCAAGAGGCCGGGAACGCCTACAATGAGCAGTTCTTC. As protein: CASSQEAGNAYNEQFF.

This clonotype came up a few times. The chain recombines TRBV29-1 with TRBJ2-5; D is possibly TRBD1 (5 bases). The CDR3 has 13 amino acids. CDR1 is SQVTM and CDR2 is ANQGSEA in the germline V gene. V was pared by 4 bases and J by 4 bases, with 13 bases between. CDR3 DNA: TGCAGCGTTGTAAAGGGCAGGGCAGAGACCCAGTACTTC. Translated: CSVVKGRAETQYF.

The chain's CDR3 is CASSLGAAMGGGTYF. CDR3 DNA sequence: TGTGCCAGCAGCTTAGGCGCCGCGATGGGCGGGGGGACGTACTTC. The chain uses TRBV7-2 and TRBJ2-4; 8 bases agree with TRBD2. The CDR3 consists of 15 residues. Germline loops: CDR1 SGHTA, CDR2 FQGNSA. V trimming: 1 base; J trimming: 15 bases; junction bases outside the gene matches: 14.

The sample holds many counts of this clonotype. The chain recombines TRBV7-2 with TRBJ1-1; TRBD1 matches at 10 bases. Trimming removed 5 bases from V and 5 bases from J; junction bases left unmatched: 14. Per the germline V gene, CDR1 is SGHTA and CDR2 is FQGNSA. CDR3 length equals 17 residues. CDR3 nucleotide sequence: TGTGCCAGCAGCCTAGGCCATGGGACAGGGGCTGGGACTGAAGCTTTCTTT. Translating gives CASSLGHGTGAGTEAFF.

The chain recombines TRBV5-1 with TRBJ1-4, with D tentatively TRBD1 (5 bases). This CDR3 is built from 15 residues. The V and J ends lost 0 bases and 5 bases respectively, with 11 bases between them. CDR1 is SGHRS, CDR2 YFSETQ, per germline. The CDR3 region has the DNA TGCGCCAGCAGCTTGGGAAACGGGGGGAATGAAAAACTGTTTTTT. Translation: CASSLGNGGNEKLFF.

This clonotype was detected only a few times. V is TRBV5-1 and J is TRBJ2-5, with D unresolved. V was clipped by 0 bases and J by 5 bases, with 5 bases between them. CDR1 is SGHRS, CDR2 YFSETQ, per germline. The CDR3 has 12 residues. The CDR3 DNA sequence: TGCGCCAGCAGCTTGGTAACGGAGACCCAGTACTTC. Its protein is CASSLVTETQYF.

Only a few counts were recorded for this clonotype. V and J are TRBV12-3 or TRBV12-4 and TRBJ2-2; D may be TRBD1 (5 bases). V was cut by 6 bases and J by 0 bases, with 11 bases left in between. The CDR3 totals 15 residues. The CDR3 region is CASSVRGPNTGELFF. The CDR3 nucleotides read TGTGCCAGCAGCGTAAGGGGCCCGAACACCGGGGAGCTGTTTTTT.

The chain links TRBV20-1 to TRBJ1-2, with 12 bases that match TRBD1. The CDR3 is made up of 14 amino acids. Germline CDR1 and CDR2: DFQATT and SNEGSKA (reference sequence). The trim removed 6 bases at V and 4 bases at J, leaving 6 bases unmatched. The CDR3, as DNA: TGCAGTGCACCGGGACAGGGGGCTAGCTATGGCTACACCTTC. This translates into CSAPGQGASYGYTF.

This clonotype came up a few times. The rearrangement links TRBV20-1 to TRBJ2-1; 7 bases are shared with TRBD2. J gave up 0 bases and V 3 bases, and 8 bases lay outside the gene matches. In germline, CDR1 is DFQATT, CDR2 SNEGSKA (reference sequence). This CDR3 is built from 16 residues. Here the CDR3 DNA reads TGCAGTGCTAGTGCGGTTGGGGGGGACTCCTACAATGAGCAGTTCTTC. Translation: CSASAVGGDSYNEQFF.

CDR3 bases: TGTGCCAGCAGTTTAGTAGTGACTAGCGGGAGGGCTTACAATGAGCAGTTCTTC. It is translated as CASSLVVTSGRAYNEQFF. The chain recombines TRBV12-3 or TRBV12-4 with TRBJ2-1, with 14 bases that match TRBD2. The V segment lost 1 base and the J segment 4 bases; nucleotides outside the gene matches: 6. The CDR3 has 18 amino acids.

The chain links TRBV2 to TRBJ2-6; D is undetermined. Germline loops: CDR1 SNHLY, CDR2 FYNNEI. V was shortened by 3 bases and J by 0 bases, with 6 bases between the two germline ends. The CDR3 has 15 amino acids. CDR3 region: CASSDPDSGANVLTF. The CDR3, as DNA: TGTGCCAGCAGTGACCCCGACTCTGGGGCCAACGTCCTGACTTTC.

Here the CDR3 DNA reads TGTGCCAGCAGTCAAACATCGAGCACTGAAGCTTTCTTT. It encodes CASSQTSSTEAFF. The gene calls are TRBV6-6 and TRBJ1-1; D remains unclear. CDR3 length: 13 residues. V lost 5 bases to trimming and J lost 4 bases, with 11 bases between them. CDR1 and CDR2 (germline): MNHNY, SVGAGI (reference sequence).

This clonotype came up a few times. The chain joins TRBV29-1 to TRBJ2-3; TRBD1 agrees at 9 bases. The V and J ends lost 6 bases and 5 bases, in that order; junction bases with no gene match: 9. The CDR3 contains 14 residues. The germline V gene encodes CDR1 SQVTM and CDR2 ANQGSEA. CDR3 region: CSVGPGDRVDTQYF. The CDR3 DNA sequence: TGCAGCGTCGGTCCTGGGGACAGGGTAGATACGCAGTATTTT.

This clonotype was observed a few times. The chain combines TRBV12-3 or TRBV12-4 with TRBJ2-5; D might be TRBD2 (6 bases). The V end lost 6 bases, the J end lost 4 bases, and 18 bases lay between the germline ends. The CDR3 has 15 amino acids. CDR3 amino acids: CASSAIAARGETQYF. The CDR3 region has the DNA TGTGCCAGCAGCGCAATAGCGGCCCGGGGAGAGACCCAGTACTTC.

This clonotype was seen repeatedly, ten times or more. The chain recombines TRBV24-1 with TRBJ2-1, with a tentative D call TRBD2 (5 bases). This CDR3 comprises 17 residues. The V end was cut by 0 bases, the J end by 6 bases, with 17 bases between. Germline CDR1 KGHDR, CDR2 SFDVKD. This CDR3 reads CATSDLWGRGGFNEQFF. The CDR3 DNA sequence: TGTGCCACCAGTGATTTGTGGGGTAGAGGAGGATTCAATGAGCAGTTCTTC.

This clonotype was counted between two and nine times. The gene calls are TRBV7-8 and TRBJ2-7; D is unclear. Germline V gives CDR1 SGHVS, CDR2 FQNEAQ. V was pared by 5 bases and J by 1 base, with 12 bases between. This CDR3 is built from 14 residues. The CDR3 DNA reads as TGTGCCAGCAGCACCCAGGCTCTTTCCTACGAGCAGTACTTC. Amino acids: CASSTQALSYEQYF.

CDR3 loop: CASSPGQGHYQETQYF. In nucleotides, the CDR3 is TGCGCCAGCAGCCCTGGACAGGGGCATTACCAAGAGACCCAGTACTTC. The J gene is TRBJ2-5, the V gene TRBV5-1, with 9 bases fitting TRBD1. CDR3 length: 16 residues. CDR1 SGHRS and CDR2 YFSETQ come from the germline V gene. The V gene end was trimmed by 4 bases and the J gene end by 0 bases; junction bases not matched to a gene: 7.

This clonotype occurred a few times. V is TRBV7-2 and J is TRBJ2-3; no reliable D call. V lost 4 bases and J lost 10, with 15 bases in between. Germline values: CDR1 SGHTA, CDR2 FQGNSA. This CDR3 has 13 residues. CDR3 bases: TGTGCCAGCAGCTCCCAGGCCCAATATCCGCAGTATTTT. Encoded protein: CASSSQAQYPQYF.

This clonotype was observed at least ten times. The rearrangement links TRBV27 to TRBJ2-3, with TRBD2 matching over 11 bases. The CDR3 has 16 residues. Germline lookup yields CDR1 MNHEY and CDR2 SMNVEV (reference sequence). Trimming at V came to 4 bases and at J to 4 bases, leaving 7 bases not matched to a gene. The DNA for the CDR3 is TGTGCCAGCAGTTCCGGACTAGCGGGCTTCTCAGATACGCAGTATTTT. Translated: CASSSGLAGFSDTQYF.

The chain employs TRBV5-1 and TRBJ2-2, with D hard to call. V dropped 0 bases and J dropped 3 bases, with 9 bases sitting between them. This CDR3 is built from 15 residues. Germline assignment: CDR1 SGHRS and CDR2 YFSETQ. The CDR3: CASSLDVGYTGELFF. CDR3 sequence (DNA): TGCGCCAGCAGCTTGGATGTGGGGTACACCGGGGAGCTGTTTTTT.

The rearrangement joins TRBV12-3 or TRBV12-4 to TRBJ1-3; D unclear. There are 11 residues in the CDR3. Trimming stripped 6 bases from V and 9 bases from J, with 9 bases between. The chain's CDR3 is CASSLYSTIYF. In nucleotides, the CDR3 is TGTGCCAGCAGCCTCTATAGCACCATATATTTT.